Listed below are T cell receptor beta chains from one sample, sequenced in a study of low-dose radiotherapy and immunotherapy resistance in tumors. One entry per CDR3 protein, called by TCRdb with MiXCR from the reads. The table has 65,000 to 95,000 distinct CDR3 sequences, about 20% seen once; the top ten hold over 4.5%. Sample: PBMCs, taken before treatment. The source is a male donor with prostate cancer. The CDR3 runs from the conserved cysteine through the conserved F or W. D genes are given only for firm matches. Size is omitted from some rows. Given values are once, few, many or a class for expanded clones.

J: TRBJ2-1; V: TRBV6-4; size: many; D: .; DNA: TGTGCCAGGAACCGGGACTCTTGGTTCTTC; CDR3: CARNRDSWFF
J: TRBJ1-1; V: TRBV30; size: many; D: TRBD1; DNA: TGTGCCTGGACTAGGACAGGGGTTCGGACTGAAGCTTTCTTT; CDR3: CAWTRTGVRTEAFF
J: TRBJ1-1; V: TRBV11-2; size: many; D: .; DNA: TGTGCCAGCAGCTTAGATCTACCAGGGGTCACTGAAGCTTTCTTT; CDR3: CASSLDLPGVTEAFF
J: TRBJ2-2; V: TRBV14; size: many; D: .; DNA: TGTGCCAGCTGGCCTGGGGTTTCGAACACCGGGGAGCTGTTTTTT; CDR3: CASWPGVSNTGELFF
J: TRBJ2-1; V: TRBV2; size: .; D: TRBD2; DNA: TGTGCCAGCAGTGGAAGTAGCGGGGCCCGCTCCTACAATGAGCAGTTCTTC; CDR3: CASSGSSGARSYNEQFF
J: TRBJ2-2; V: TRBV11-2; size: few; D: .; DNA: TGTGCCAGCAGCCCCAGTTCCGTGGGGGAGCTGTTTTTT; CDR3: CASSPSSVGELFF
J: TRBJ1-2; V: TRBV14; size: few; D: .; DNA: TGTGCCAGCAGCCATGATCGTTTTGAGCGCTACACCTTC; CDR3: CASSHDRFERYTF
J: TRBJ2-5; V: TRBV10-3; size: many; D: .; DNA: TGTGCCATCAGTGCGGCGGTCCAAGAGACCCAGTACTTC; CDR3: CAISAAVQETQYF
J: TRBJ2-4; V: TRBV7-8; size: .; D: TRBD1; DNA: TGTGCCAGCAGCTTAGTCCTTTCAGGGGGTGACCTCTCCCCCAAAAACATTCAGTACTTC; CDR3: CASSLVLSGGDLSPKNIQYF
J: TRBJ2-2; V: TRBV12-3/TRBV12-4; size: .; D: TRBD1; DNA: TGTGCCAGCAGTTATACAGGGGTTGGCGTCACCGGGGAGCTGTTTTTT; CDR3: CASSYTGVGVTGELFF
J: TRBJ2-1; V: TRBV7-8; size: many; D: .; DNA: TGTGCCGTAAAAGCGGGCCAGGGAGACCACAATGAGCAGTTCTTC; CDR3: CAVKAGQGDHNEQFF
J: TRBJ2-6; V: TRBV28; size: many; D: .; DNA: TGTGCCAGCAGTTCACAGGGATTTACTGGGGCCAACGTCCTGACTTTC; CDR3: CASSSQGFTGANVLTF
J: TRBJ2-1; V: TRBV28; size: many; D: TRBD2; DNA: TGTGCCAGCAGTTTGATGACTAGCGGGATTTACAATGAGCAGTTCTTC; CDR3: CASSLMTSGIYNEQFF
J: TRBJ1-6; V: TRBV9; size: few; D: .; DNA: TGTGCCAGCAGCGTTGGGGAGAGGTCACCCCTCCACTTT; CDR3: CASSVGERSPLHF
J: TRBJ1-3; V: TRBV18; size: many; D: .; DNA: TGTGCCAGCTCACCGGCATTACCGGGGGTCTCCTCTGGAAACACCATATATTTT; CDR3: CASSPALPGVSSGNTIYF
J: TRBJ1-5; V: TRBV28; size: many; D: .; DNA: TGTGCCAGCAGTTTACCGGACACCGTGGGCAATCAGCCCCAGCATTTT; CDR3: CASSLPDTVGNQPQHF
J: TRBJ1-2; V: TRBV4-3; size: .; D: TRBD1; DNA: TGCGCCAGCAGCCCGGAGACAGGGTGGGGCTACACCTTC; CDR3: CASSPETGWGYTF
J: TRBJ2-7; V: TRBV30; size: many; D: .; DNA: TGTGCCTGGAGGAGGCCCCCGGGTTACGAGCAGTACTTC; CDR3: CAWRRPPGYEQYF
J: TRBJ2-5; V: TRBV3-1; size: many; D: TRBD1; DNA: TGTGCCAGCAGAGGGACAGGGGAATCGGCAGAGACCCAGTACTTC; CDR3: CASRGTGESAETQYF